These 9 T cell receptor beta chains were all obtained from the same sample, sequenced in a study of OX40 agonist ivuxolimab in advanced cancers. TCRdb keeps only in-frame clones here, not all; method: immunoSEQ multiplex PCR. The sample carries tens of thousands of clones, around 82% recorded once. The specimen was CD4+ or CD8+ T cells sorted from blood, collected in a trial of the OX40 agonist ivuxolimab. These receptors all stem from an adult with an advanced solid tumor such as melanoma, head and neck, liver or kidney cancer.

The genes are TRBV19 and TRBJ2-7, with 11 bases matching TRBD2. Trimming removed 6 bases from V and 7 bases from J; junction bases left unmatched: 8. The CDR3 totals 14 residues. The germline V gene encodes CDR1 LNHDA and CDR2 SQIVND (reference sequence). The CDR3 sequence is CASRGTSGPAEQYF. The DNA of the CDR3 is TGTGCCAGTAGGGGGACTAGCGGCCCAGCGGAGCAGTACTTC.

This chain uses TRBV4-1 with TRBJ1-4; 7 bases fit TRBD1. This CDR3 contains 16 residues. V shed 2 bases, J shed 4 bases, and the junction held 7 bases outside the gene matches. CDR1 and CDR2 from the germline V gene are MGHRA and YSYEKL. CDR3 sequence (DNA): TGCGCCAGCAGCCAACTGAAGGGGGCCTTTAATGAAAAACTGTTTTTT. Its translation is CASSQLKGAFNEKLFF.

The J gene is TRBJ2-2, the V gene TRBV6-1; D remains ambiguous. The germline V gene has CDR1 MNHNS and CDR2 SASEGT. Trimming shortened V by 7 bases and J by 1 base, and 13 bases separated the two germline ends. This CDR3 has 15 residues. This chain's CDR3 is CASKLMGQNTGELFF. The CDR3 nucleotides are TGTGCCAGCAAACTTATGGGTCAGAACACCGGGGAGCTGTTTTTT.

This clone was detected a few times. CDR3 nucleotides: TGCGCCAGCAGCGTCGCGACAGGGGGCACCGGGGAGCTGTTTTTT. Translating gives CASSVATGGTGELFF. This chain joins TRBV5-1 and TRBJ2-2; 9 bases are a match to TRBD1. CDR3 length: 15 residues. The germline CDR1 and CDR2 sequences are SGHRS and YFSETQ. V gave up 4 bases and J gave up 4 bases; unmatched junction bases: 5. The full variable domain, with the rest looked up from reference TRBV5-1 and TRBJ2-2, is KAGVTQTPRYLIKTRGQQVTLSCSPISGHRSVSWYQQTPGQGLQFLFEYFSETQRNKGNFPGRFSGRQFSNSRSEMNVSTLELGDSALYLCASSVATGGTGELFFGEGSRLTVL.

V and J are TRBV5-4 and TRBJ2-1, with D perhaps TRBD1 (6 bases). From germline, CDR1 is SGHNT and CDR2 YYREEE (reference sequence). Between the trimmed V and J ends, which lost 3 bases and 8 bases, there was a span of 9 bases. This CDR3 has 12 amino acids. The CDR3 nucleotides are TGTGCCAGCAGCTCGTACAGGGATGAGCAGTTCTTC. Its protein product is CASSSYRDEQFF. The whole variable domain, remainder taken from reference TRBV5-4 and TRBJ2-1, is ETGVTQSPTHLIKTRGQQVTLRCSSQSGHNTVSWYQQALGQGPQFIFQYYREEENGRGNFPPRFSGLQFPNYSSELNVNALELDDSALYLCASSSYRDEQFFGPGTRLTVL.

The chain joins TRBV4-3 to TRBJ2-2, with a weak D call TRBD1 (5 bases). The CDR3 length is 18 residues. CDR1 LGHNA and CDR2 YSLEER come from the germline V gene. V was trimmed by 0 bases and J by 3 bases, leaving 17 bases between them. CDR3 bases: TGCGCCAGCAGCCAAGAAGGGGCAATATGGGGCTACACCGGGGAGCTGTTTTTT. It specifies CASSQEGAIWGYTGELFF.

This clone was detected only once. The chain employs TRBV19 and TRBJ2-3; the D is unclear. V lost 6 bases and J lost 6, with 7 bases in between. Germline-derived CDR1 and CDR2 are LNHDA and SQIVND (reference sequence). This CDR3 has 11 residues. CDR3 DNA sequence: TGTGCCAGTAGGCTGGCGGATACGCAGTATTTT. Its translation is CASRLADTQYF.

This clone appeared a single time. V usage is TRBV7-2 and J usage is TRBJ1-5, with 10 bases identical to TRBD1. The V gene end was trimmed by 7 bases and the J gene end by 6 bases; junction bases not matched to a gene: 9. The germline gives CDR1 SGHTA, CDR2 FQGNSA. The CDR3 covers 15 residues. Here the CDR3 reads CASTKTGGIGQPQHF. CDR3 in DNA: TGTGCCAGCACCAAGACAGGGGGCATAGGTCAGCCCCAGCATTTT. The full variable domain, rest sourced from reference TRBV7-2 and TRBJ1-5, is GAGVSQSPSNKVTEKGKDVELRCDPISGHTALYWYRQSLGQGLEFLIYFQGNSAPDKSGLPSDRFSAERTGGSVSTLTIQRTQQEDSAVYLCASTKTGGIGQPQHFGDGTRLSIL.

The chain employs TRBV10-3 and TRBJ2-5, with TRBD1 identical over 9 bases. Trimming removed 2 bases from V and 6 bases from J; junction bases left unmatched: 7. This CDR3 has 15 amino acids. The V gene's germline CDR1 is ENHRY and CDR2 SYGVKD. CDR3 DNA sequence: TGTGCCATCAGTGAGACTGGGACAGGGAGTCAGACCCAGTACTTC. Translated: CAISETGTGSQTQYF.